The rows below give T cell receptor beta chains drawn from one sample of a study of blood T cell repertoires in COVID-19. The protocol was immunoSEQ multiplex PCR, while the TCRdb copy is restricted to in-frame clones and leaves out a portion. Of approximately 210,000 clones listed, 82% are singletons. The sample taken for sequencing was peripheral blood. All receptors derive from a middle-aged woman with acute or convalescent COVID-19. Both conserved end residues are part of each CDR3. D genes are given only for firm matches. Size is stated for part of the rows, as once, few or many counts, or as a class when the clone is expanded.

TGTGCCAGCAGTCCCGCTACGGGTAGCACTGAAGCTTTCTTT,CASSPATGSTEAFF,.,.,TRBV6-5,TRBJ1-1
TGCGCCAGCAGCCAAGATTGGGCAGCTAATGAGCAGTTCTTC,CASSQDWAANEQFF,.,once,TRBV4-1,TRBJ2-1
TGTGCCAGCAGTTGGGGACAGGGGGACTACGAGCAGTACTTC,CASSWGQGDYEQYF,TRBD1,.,TRBV6-5,TRBJ2-7
TGCGCCAGCGGCCAGGACAGGGAAACCCAGCCCCAGCATTTT,CASGQDRETQPQHF,TRBD1,.,TRBV23-1,TRBJ1-5
TGCGCCAGCAGCGCCCGATCGAGCGTCCGTTCCTACAATGAGCAGTTCTTC,CASSARSSVRSYNEQFF,.,.,TRBV5-1,TRBJ2-1
TGTGCCAGCAGTGTTCCAGCGGGAGAGGGTGAGACCCAGTACTTC,CASSVPAGEGETQYF,TRBD2,.,TRBV2,TRBJ2-5
TGTGCCAGCAGCTTGGGACTAGCGGGACAAGAGACCCAGTACTTC,CASSLGLAGQETQYF,TRBD2,.,TRBV5-4,TRBJ2-5
TGTGCCAGCAGCTTAGCGCCGGACAGGGTACCTGAAGCTTTCTTT,CASSLAPDRVPEAFF,TRBD1,few,TRBV7-2,TRBJ1-1
TGTGCCAGCAGCCAAGAGTCAGGGAGGCGTTACACCGGGGAGCTGTTTTTT,CASSQESGRRYTGELFF,.,.,TRBV4-2,TRBJ2-2
TGTGCCAGTAGTAGGGGGACAGGGACGGACTATGGCTACACCTTC,CASSRGTGTDYGYTF,TRBD1,once,TRBV19,TRBJ1-2
TGTGCCAGCAGTGAAGAGGTAGCGGGGGTCTACAATGAGCAGTTCTTC,CASSEEVAGVYNEQFF,TRBD2,.,TRBV6-1,TRBJ2-1
TGCGCCAGCAGTGAGTCCCCGTCTGGAAACACCATATATTTT,CASSESPSGNTIYF,.,.,TRBV10-2,TRBJ1-3
TGTGCCAGCAGCCTCCGGGACAGGGGAAGGGGGCGCGAGCAGTACTTC,CASSLRDRGRGREQYF,TRBD1,.,TRBV6-6,TRBJ2-7
TGTGCCAGCAGTGGACCGGGACAGGGTAACAATGAGCAGTTCTTC,CASSGPGQGNNEQFF,TRBD1,.,TRBV6-6,TRBJ2-1
TGTGCCAGCAGCTTTACCAGAAGCTATGGCTACACCTTC,CASSFTRSYGYTF,.,.,TRBV6-5,TRBJ1-2
TGTGCCAGCAGCTTGGTACGGCAGGGAAGAGAGACCCAGTACTTC,CASSLVRQGRETQYF,.,.,TRBV11-1,TRBJ2-5
TGTGCCAGCAGAAGGAATGGAGCTAACTATGGCTACACCTTC,CASRRNGANYGYTF,.,.,TRBV5-4,TRBJ1-2
TGTGCCAGCGTCGGACAGGGGCCCTCCAATTCACCCCTCCACTTT,CASVGQGPSNSPLHF,TRBD1,.,TRBV2,TRBJ1-6
TGTGCCAGCAGTAACTCCAGGGATTCGGGTGGCTACACCTTC,CASSNSRDSGGYTF,.,.,TRBV6-2/TRBV6-3,TRBJ1-2
TGTGCCAGCAGTTATTTTAGGCCCGGGACAGCCTATGGCTACACCTTC,CASSYFRPGTAYGYTF,TRBD1,.,TRBV27,TRBJ1-2
TGTGCCAGCAGCGAAGGGCGGGGGATTGGAAACACCATATATTTT,CASSEGRGIGNTIYF,.,.,TRBV9,TRBJ1-3
TGTGCCAGCAGTTTAATGGGTTTCGCGGGGGGCGGTCAGCCCCAGCATTTT,CASSLMGFAGGGQPQHF,.,.,TRBV27,TRBJ1-5
TGTGCCAGCAGCCTTTCAGGGCCCCCTGAAGCTTTCTTT,CASSLSGPPEAFF,.,.,TRBV7-8,TRBJ1-1
TGTGCCAGCAGCGATGGGGTCAGGTGGGGCGGGGAATCTAAAGAGACCCAGTACTTC,CASSDGVRWGGESKETQYF,.,.,TRBV11-2,TRBJ2-5